The rows below give T cell receptor beta chains drawn from one sample of a study of CD8+ T cells in alopecia areata. Method: immunoSEQ multiplex PCR; TCRdb's copy keeps in-frame clones and lacks some. The sample includes around 100,000 clones, roughly 56% of them seen just once. Here the sequenced sample was CD8+ T cells sorted from blood, taken at approximately week 56, from a patient treated with tofacitinib. The receptors originated from a human donor with alopecia areata. Each CDR3 is given with its conserved first and last residue. D genes are given only for firm matches. The size entry is marked missing in some rows and otherwise reads once, few, many or a size class.

clone size,D gene,V gene,J gene,CDR3 DNA,CDR3 protein
few,-,TRBV29-1,TRBJ2-7,TGCAGCGTTGTATGGGGGACCTACGAGCAGTACTTC,CSVVWGTYEQYF
-,-,TRBV2,TRBJ2-7,TGTGCCGGTCACCCTGGGGGCACTTACTACGAGCAGTACTTC,CAGHPGGTYYEQYF
-,-,TRBV4-2,TRBJ1-2,TGTGCCAGCAGCCCCGGCGGGGGGGCGAGAGGCTACACCTTC,CASSPGGGARGYTF
-,TRBD2,TRBV19,TRBJ2-3,TGTGCCAGTAGTATAGACCCTAGCGGCCTCACAGATACGCAGTATTTT,CASSIDPSGLTDTQYF
-,-,TRBV7-9,TRBJ2-7,TGTGCCAGCATATCAAAGCACAGGCCTTACGAGCAGTACTTC,CASISKHRPYEQYF
few,TRBD1,TRBV7-9,TRBJ1-2,TGTGCCAGCAGCTTACCGTGGACAGGCCCCTATGGCTACACCTTC,CASSLPWTGPYGYTF
-,-,TRBV29-1,TRBJ2-7,TGCAGCGCCCTCGGGGGTATAACGGCCGAGCAGTACTTC,CSALGGITAEQYF
few,TRBD2,TRBV4-1,TRBJ2-3,TGCGCCAGCAGCGAAGCGGGGAGCACAGATACGCAGTATTTT,CASSEAGSTDTQYF
-,-,TRBV19,TRBJ1-3,TGTGCCAGTAGAACAGGAAACACCATATATTTT,CASRTGNTIYF
once,-,TRBV13,TRBJ2-5,TGTGCCAGCACCCAGGGGGAGACCCAGTACTTC,CASTQGETQYF
few,-,TRBV15,TRBJ1-5,TGTGCCACCAGCAGAGATACTGGCAGCAATCAGCCCCAGCATTTT,CATSRDTGSNQPQHF
-,TRBD2,TRBV14,TRBJ2-5,TGTGCCAGCAGCCACCCTGGCGGGGGGGCCTGGGAGACCCAGTACTTC,CASSHPGGGAWETQYF
-,TRBD1,TRBV6-5,TRBJ1-2,TGTGCCAGCAGTGACAGGGTCTTTGGCTACACCTTC,CASSDRVFGYTF
-,-,TRBV7-6,TRBJ2-3,TGTGCCAGCAGCTTATTGGACGTTTACACAGATACGCAGTATTTT,CASSLLDVYTDTQYF
few,-,TRBV2,TRBJ2-7,TGTGCCAGCAAAGGCCGTATCTACGAGCAGTACTTC,CASKGRIYEQYF
-,-,TRBV25-1,TRBJ1-6,TGTGCCAGCAGTGAGGGAAAAGGGATTTCACCCCTCCACTTT,CASSEGKGISPLHF
-,TRBD1,TRBV5-6,TRBJ1-2,TGTGCCAGCAGCTTGGCCACAAGAGCCGACAGGGGGGTTGGCTACACCTTC,CASSLATRADRGVGYTF
-,-,TRBV27,TRBJ1-2,TGTGCCAGCAGTTTGGCAGGGAGAGGCTACACCTTC,CASSLAGRGYTF
-,-,TRBV29-1,TRBJ2-1,TGCAGCGTTCCCGGGGACAATGGGCAGTTCTTC,CSVPGDNGQFF
-,-,TRBV7-8,TRBJ1-6,TGTGCCAGCAGCTTAGCGCAGAATTCACCCCTCCACTTT,CASSLAQNSPLHF
few,-,TRBV5-1,TRBJ1-6,TGCGCCAGCAGCTATCCCGACAGACATTCACCCCTCCACTTT,CASSYPDRHSPLHF
few,-,TRBV6-4,TRBJ1-1,TGTGCCAGCAAGGTAACTCCCCGGAACACTGAAGCTTTCTTT,CASKVTPRNTEAFF
few,-,TRBV6-5,TRBJ2-2,TGTGCCAGCAGTGGGCACCAGACCGGGGAGCTGTTTTTT,CASSGHQTGELFF
-,-,TRBV9,TRBJ1-1,TGTGCCAGCAGCGAAGGGAAGAACACTGAAGCTTTCTTT,CASSEGKNTEAFF
-,TRBD1,TRBV6-5,TRBJ1-1,TGTGCCACCAAACAGGGGGCGCATCCTGGAGCTTTCTTT,CATKQGAHPGAFF
-,-,TRBV27,TRBJ2-1,TGTGCCAGCAGTTTTTCGGGGGACTCCTACAATGAGCAGTTCTTC,CASSFSGDSYNEQFF
-,-,TRBV11-2,TRBJ2-1,TGTGCCAGCAGCTCTCCCTTGCGGGGGCCTCGGGATGAGCAGTTCTTC,CASSSPLRGPRDEQFF
once,-,TRBV19,TRBJ2-3,TGTGCCAGTAGCCCTAGTATCGGGGGGCCGCCAGATACGCAGTATTTT,CASSPSIGGPPDTQYF
few,-,TRBV5-1,TRBJ1-1,TGCGCCAGCAGCTCCACAGGGCTGAACACTGAAGCTTTCTTT,CASSSTGLNTEAFF
-,-,TRBV19,TRBJ1-1,TGTGCCAGTAGTGGGCCCACTGAAGCTTTCTTT,CASSGPTEAFF
-,-,TRBV12-2,TRBJ1-3,TGTGCAAGTCGCATAGACCGGGGTTACACTGGAAACACCATATATTTT,CASRIDRGYTGNTIYF
few,-,TRBV7-9,TRBJ1-4,TGTGCCAGCAGCTCCTACAGGGATAGTGAAAAACTGTTTTTT,CASSSYRDSEKLFF
-,TRBD1,TRBV5-1,TRBJ1-3,TGCGCCAGCAGCTCGTCGGGACAGATAGGAAACACCATATATTTT,CASSSSGQIGNTIYF
-,TRBD2,TRBV19,TRBJ2-5,TGTGCCACCGAATTCACAATAGCGGGATGTCAGGAGACCCAGTACTTC,CATEFTIAGCQETQYF
-,-,TRBV2,TRBJ1-4,TGTGCCAGCAGGTCCACAGGGCGATTGAAAGAAGGACTGTTTTTT,CASRSTGRLKEGLFF
-,-,TRBV7-8,TRBJ2-3,TGTGCCAGCAGCTTAGGGGCGAGTCGAAGCACAGATACGCAGTATTTT,CASSLGASRSTDTQYF
few,-,TRBV25-1,TRBJ1-2,TGTGCCAGCAGCAGGGACGGTTATGGCTACACCTTC,CASSRDGYGYTF
once,-,TRBV25-1,TRBJ2-1,TGTGCCAGCCGTAGGAACTACAATGAGCAGTTCTTC,CASRRNYNEQFF
-,-,TRBV5-1,TRBJ1-2,TGCGCCAGCAGCTTGGGTCGGCGCTACTATGGCTACACCTTC,CASSLGRRYYGYTF
-,-,TRBV5-1,TRBJ2-3,TGCGCCAGCAGCTTGGGGTCACCAGATACGCAGTATTTT,CASSLGSPDTQYF
-,-,TRBV13,TRBJ1-6,TGTGCCAGCACCGGGGGGAATTCACCCCTCCACTTT,CASTGGNSPLHF